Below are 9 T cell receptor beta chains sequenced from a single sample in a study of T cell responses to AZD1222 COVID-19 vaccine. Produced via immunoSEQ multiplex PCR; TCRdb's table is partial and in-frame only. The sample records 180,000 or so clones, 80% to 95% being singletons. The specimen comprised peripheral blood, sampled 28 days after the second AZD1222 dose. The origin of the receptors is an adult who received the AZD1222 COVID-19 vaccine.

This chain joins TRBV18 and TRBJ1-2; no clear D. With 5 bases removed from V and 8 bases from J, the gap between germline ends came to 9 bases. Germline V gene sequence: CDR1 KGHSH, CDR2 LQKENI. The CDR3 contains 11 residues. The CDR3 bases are TGTGCCAGCTCATCTGGGCAAGGCTACACCTTC. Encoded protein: CASSSGQGYTF.

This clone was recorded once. The CDR3: CASSSSGANVLTF. The CDR3 nucleotides are TGTGCCAGTAGCAGCAGTGGGGCCAACGTCCTGACTTTC. The gene calls are TRBV19 and TRBJ2-6, with no clear D. The CDR3 has 13 amino acids. The V and J ends lost 6 bases and 3 bases respectively, with 6 bases between them. Germline V gene sequence: CDR1 LNHDA, CDR2 SQIVND (reference sequence).

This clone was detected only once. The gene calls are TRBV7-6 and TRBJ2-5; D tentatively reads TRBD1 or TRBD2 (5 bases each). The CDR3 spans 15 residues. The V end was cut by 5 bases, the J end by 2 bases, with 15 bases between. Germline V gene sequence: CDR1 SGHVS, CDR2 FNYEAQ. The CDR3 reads CASSSRDRLQETQYF. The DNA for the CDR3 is TGTGCCAGCAGCAGCCGGGACCGCCTACAAGAGACCCAGTACTTC.

CDR3 sequence reads: CASSHHQGAVTEAFF. The CDR3 DNA follows: TGTGCCAGCAGCCACCACCAGGGGGCAGTCACTGAAGCTTTCTTT. This chain uses TRBV3-1 (or the pseudogene TRBV3-2) with TRBJ1-1; the match to TRBD1 covers 8 bases. CDR1 and CDR2 (germline): LGHDT, YNNKEL (reference sequence). This CDR3 has 15 residues. Trimming cost V 3 bases and J 4 bases; bases outside gene matches: 7.

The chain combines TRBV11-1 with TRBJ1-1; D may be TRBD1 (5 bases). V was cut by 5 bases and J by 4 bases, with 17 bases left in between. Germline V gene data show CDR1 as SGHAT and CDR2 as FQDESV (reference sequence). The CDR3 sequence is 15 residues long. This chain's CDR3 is CASSRAGAAATEAFF. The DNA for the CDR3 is TGTGCCAGCAGCCGGGCCGGGGCCGCGGCCACTGAAGCTTTCTTT.

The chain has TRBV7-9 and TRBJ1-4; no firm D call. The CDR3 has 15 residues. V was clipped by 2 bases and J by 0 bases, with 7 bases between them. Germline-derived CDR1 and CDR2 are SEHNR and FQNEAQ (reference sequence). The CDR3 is CASSLSMTTNEKLFF. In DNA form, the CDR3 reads TGTGCCAGCAGCTTAAGTATGACAACTAATGAAAAACTGTTTTTT.

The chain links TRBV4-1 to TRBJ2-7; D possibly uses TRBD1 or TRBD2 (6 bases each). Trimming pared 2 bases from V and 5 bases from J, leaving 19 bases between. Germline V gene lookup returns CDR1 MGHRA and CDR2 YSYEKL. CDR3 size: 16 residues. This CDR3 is CASSQRGRQEVNEQYF. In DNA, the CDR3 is TGCGCCAGCAGCCAACGGGGGAGACAGGAGGTCAACGAGCAGTACTTC.

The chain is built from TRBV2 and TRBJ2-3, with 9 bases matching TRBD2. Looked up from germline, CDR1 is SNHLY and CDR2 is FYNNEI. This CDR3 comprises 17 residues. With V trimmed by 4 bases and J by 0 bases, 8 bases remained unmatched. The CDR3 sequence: CASSGLSGRPSTDTQYF. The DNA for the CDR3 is TGTGCCAGCAGTGGATTAAGCGGGAGGCCTAGCACAGATACGCAGTATTTT.

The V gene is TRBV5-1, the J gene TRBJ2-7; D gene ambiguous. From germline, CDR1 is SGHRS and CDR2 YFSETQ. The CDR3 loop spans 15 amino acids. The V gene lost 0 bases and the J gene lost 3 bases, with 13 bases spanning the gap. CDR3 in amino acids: CASSLGAAPLYEQYF. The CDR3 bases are TGCGCCAGCAGCTTGGGGGCCGCCCCCCTCTACGAGCAGTACTTC.